This TCR beta chain originates from a study of blood T cell repertoires in COVID-19. On the study more broadly: The United States, Italy and Spain were the sources of the acute and convalescent COVID-19 samples. T cells, B-cell-depleted T cells, or PBMCs supplied cDNA or gDNA.

V shed 5 bases, J shed 9 bases, and the junction held 8 bases outside the gene matches. CDR1 SGHVS and CDR2 FNYEAQ come from the germline V gene. The CDR3 has 14 amino acids. In the study's own analysis: Reference gene primer amplification in the assay estimated nucleated cell counts. Only in-frame clones appear in the TCRdb table, and some are missing; sequencing was by immunoSEQ multiplex PCR. That table supplies the V and J calls and clone size; D and trimming were determined from the DNA. The table has under 40,000 clones, nearly 90% seen once. The chain couples TRBV7-6 to TRBJ2-1; 9 positions match TRBD2. This receptor was identified in a man between 65 and 79 years old with active COVID-19. Input material: peripheral blood. CDR3 bases: TGTGCCAGCAGCGGACCGGGACTAGCTATTGAGCAGTTCTTC. This translates into CASSGPGLAIEQFF. Together with reference TRBV7-6 and TRBJ2-1, the CDR3 gives the full variable domain: GAGVSQSPRYKVTKRGQDVALRCDPISGHVSLYWYRQALGQGPEFLTYFNYEAQQDKSGLPNDRFSAERPEGSISTLTIQRTEQRDSAMYRCASSGPGLAIEQFFGPGTRLTVL.